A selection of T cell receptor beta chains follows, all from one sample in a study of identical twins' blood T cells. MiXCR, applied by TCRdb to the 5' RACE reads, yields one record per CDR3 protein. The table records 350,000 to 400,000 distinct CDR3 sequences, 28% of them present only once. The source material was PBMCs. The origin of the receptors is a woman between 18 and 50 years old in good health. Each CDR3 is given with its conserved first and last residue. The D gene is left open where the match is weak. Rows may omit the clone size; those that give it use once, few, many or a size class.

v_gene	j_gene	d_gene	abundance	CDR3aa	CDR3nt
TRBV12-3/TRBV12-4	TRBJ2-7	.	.	CASGGAPYEQYF	TGTGCCAGCGGCGGTGCACCCTACGAGCAGTACTTC
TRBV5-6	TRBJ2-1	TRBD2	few	CASRQRGTYNEQFF	TGTGCCAGCAGGCAGCGGGGGACCTACAATGAGCAGTTCTTC
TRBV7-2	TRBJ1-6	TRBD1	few	CASSLSGTEYSPLHF	TGTGCCAGCAGCCTGTCCGGGACAGAATATTCACCCCTCCACTTT
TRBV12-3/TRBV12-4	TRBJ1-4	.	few	CASSAGEKLFF	TGTGCCAGCAGTGCCGGGGAAAAACTGTTTTTT
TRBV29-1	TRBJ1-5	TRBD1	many	CSVLNATGPNQPQHF	TGCAGCGTCCTGAACGCGACAGGGCCGAATCAGCCCCAGCATTTT
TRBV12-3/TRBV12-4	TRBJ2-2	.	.	CASRDPAHANTGELFF	TGTGCCAGCAGGGACCCCGCTCACGCGAACACCGGGGAGCTGTTTTTT
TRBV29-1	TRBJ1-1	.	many	CSVRGIDTEAFF	TGCAGCGTTCGTGGGATCGACACTGAAGCTTTCTTT
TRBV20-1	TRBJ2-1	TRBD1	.	CSVRTGSDYNEQFF	TGCAGTGTAAGGACAGGGTCTGATTACAATGAGCAGTTCTTC
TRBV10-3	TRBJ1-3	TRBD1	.	CAISLGQPNTPGNTIYF	TGTGCCATCAGTTTGGGACAGCCGAATACCCCTGGAAACACCATATATTTT
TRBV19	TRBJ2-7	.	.	CASSRDWTYEQYF	TGTGCCAGTAGTAGGGACTGGACCTACGAGCAGTACTTC
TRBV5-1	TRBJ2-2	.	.	CASSRQGFNTGELFF	TGCGCCAGCAGCCGTCAGGGCTTTAACACCGGGGAGCTGTTTTTT
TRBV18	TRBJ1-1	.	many	CASSPEQGGGTEAFF	TGTGCCAGCTCACCGGAGCAGGGAGGGGGGACTGAAGCTTTCTTT
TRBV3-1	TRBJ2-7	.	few	CASSHLGQNEQYF	TGTGCCAGCAGCCACTTGGGCCAGAACGAGCAGTACTTC
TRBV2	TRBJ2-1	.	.	CASGRTENEQFF	TGTGCCAGCGGAAGGACAGAAAATGAGCAGTTCTTC